This section outlines one T cell receptor (beta chain) sequence together with its context. The repertoire was sequenced with immunoSEQ multiplex PCR; TCRdb's copy has only in-frame clones and lacks some. The table has about 26,000 clones, about 76% seen once. The sample originates from a study of STAT5B mutations in CD4+ large granular lymphocyte leukemia. The sequence came from a human donor in good health. The sample was CD4+ T cells from blood buffy coats.

The CDR3 DNA reads as TGTGCCAGTAGTATAGGCTTGGACACCGGGGAGCTGTTTTTT. It codes for CASSIGLDTGELFF. This chain links TRBV19 with TRBJ2-2; D is uncertain. Germline CDR1 LNHDA, CDR2 SQIVND (reference sequence). This CDR3 is built from 14 residues. Trimming shortened V by 1 base and J by 3 bases, and 6 bases separated the two germline ends.